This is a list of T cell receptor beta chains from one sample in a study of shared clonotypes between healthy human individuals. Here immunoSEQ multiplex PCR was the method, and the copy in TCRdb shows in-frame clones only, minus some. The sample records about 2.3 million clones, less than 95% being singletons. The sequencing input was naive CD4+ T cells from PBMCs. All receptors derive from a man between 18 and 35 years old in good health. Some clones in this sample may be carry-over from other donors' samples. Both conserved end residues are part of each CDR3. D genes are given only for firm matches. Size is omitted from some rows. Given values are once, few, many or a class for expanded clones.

CDR3: CASSESWGPAFF
DNA: TGCGCCAGCAGTGAGTCATGGGGGCCGGCTTTCTTT
J: TRBJ1-1
V: TRBV10-2
size: -
D: -

CDR3: CAWSVRELTYEQYF
DNA: TGTGCCTGGAGTGTACGAGAACTCACCTACGAGCAGTACTTC
J: TRBJ2-7
V: TRBV30
size: -
D: -

CDR3: CASSRGLAGINNEQFF
DNA: TGTGCCAGCAGCCGTGGACTAGCGGGGATAAACAATGAGCAGTTCTTC
J: TRBJ2-1
V: TRBV4-2
size: -
D: TRBD2

CDR3: CSVVRTSSTDTQYF
DNA: TGCAGCGTTGTTAGGACTAGCAGCACAGATACGCAGTATTTT
J: TRBJ2-3
V: TRBV29-1
size: -
D: TRBD2

CDR3: CASSIDRGRTEAFF
DNA: TGTGCCAGCAGCATAGACAGGGGTCGGACTGAAGCTTTCTTT
J: TRBJ1-1
V: TRBV5-6
size: -
D: TRBD1

CDR3: CASNNRDRGANEQYF
DNA: TGTGCCAGCAACAACCGGGACAGGGGGGCTAACGAGCAGTACTTC
J: TRBJ2-7
V: TRBV2
size: -
D: TRBD1

CDR3: CASRGTGGSGELFF
DNA: TGTGCCAGCCGAGGGACAGGGGGATCCGGGGAGCTGTTTTTT
J: TRBJ2-2
V: TRBV10-3
size: -
D: TRBD1

CDR3: CASRDRAKNIQYF
DNA: TGTGCCAGCAGGGACAGAGCCAAAAACATTCAGTACTTC
J: TRBJ2-4
V: TRBV28
size: -
D: -

CDR3: CASSPTAWGERSTDTQYF
DNA: TGTGCCAGCAGTCCAACTGCTTGGGGGGAGAGAAGCACAGATACGCAGTATTTT
J: TRBJ2-3
V: TRBV27
size: -
D: -

CDR3: CASSMTGGQPQHF
DNA: TGTGCCAGTAGTATGACAGGGGGCCAGCCCCAGCATTTT
J: TRBJ1-5
V: TRBV19
size: -
D: TRBD1

CDR3: CASSLARTSGSWNEQFF
DNA: TGTGCCAGCAGCTTGGCACGGACTAGCGGGAGTTGGAATGAGCAGTTCTTC
J: TRBJ2-1
V: TRBV5-8
size: -
D: TRBD2

CDR3: CAISESEQAFGNTIYF
DNA: TGTGCCATCAGTGAGTCGGAGCAGGCCTTCGGAAACACCATATATTTT
J: TRBJ1-3
V: TRBV10-3
size: -
D: -

CDR3: CASSARDRGLGSQETQYF
DNA: TGTGCCAGCAGTGCCCGGGACAGAGGACTTGGATCGCAAGAGACCCAGTACTTC
J: TRBJ2-5
V: TRBV6-1
size: -
D: TRBD1

CDR3: CASSLGGYGQPQETQYF
DNA: TGTGCCAGCAGCTTAGGGGGATACGGACAGCCTCAAGAGACCCAGTACTTC
J: TRBJ2-5
V: TRBV11-2
size: -
D: -

CDR3: CASQQGLSEKLFF
DNA: TGTGCCAGTCAACAGGGGTTAAGTGAAAAACTGTTTTTT
J: TRBJ1-4
V: TRBV18
size: -
D: TRBD1

CDR3: CASSPGTGHYGYTF
DNA: TGTGCCAGCAGCCCCGGGACAGGGCACTATGGCTACACCTTC
J: TRBJ1-2
V: TRBV7-2
size: -
D: TRBD1

CDR3: CASSRQGLDSGNTIYF
DNA: TGTGCCAGCAGCCGACAGGGCTTAGACTCTGGAAACACCATATATTTT
J: TRBJ1-3
V: TRBV9
size: once
D: TRBD1

CDR3: CASSLTLAGAGEQYF
DNA: TGCGCCAGCAGCTTGACCCTAGCGGGAGCGGGGGAGCAGTACTTC
J: TRBJ2-7
V: TRBV5-1
size: -
D: TRBD2

CDR3: CSAEGRQGTDTQYF
DNA: TGCAGCGCCGAAGGGCGACAGGGCACAGATACGCAGTATTTT
J: TRBJ2-3
V: TRBV29-1
size: -
D: -

CDR3: CASGQGSRYGYTF
DNA: TGTGCCAGCGGACAGGGAAGTCGATATGGCTACACCTTC
J: TRBJ1-2
V: TRBV2
size: -
D: TRBD1

CDR3: CASSLGGGGSYNEQFF
DNA: TGTGCCAGCAGTTTGGGAGGGGGCGGCTCCTACAATGAGCAGTTCTTC
J: TRBJ2-1
V: TRBV28
size: -
D: -

CDR3: CASSLNRVEGYTF
DNA: TGTGCCAGCAGCCTAAACAGGGTTGAGGGCTACACCTTC
J: TRBJ1-2
V: TRBV27
size: -
D: -

CDR3: CASSRGGFYANTGELFF
DNA: TGTGCCAGCAGCCGAGGGGGGTTCTACGCGAACACCGGGGAGCTGTTTTTT
J: TRBJ2-2
V: TRBV7-8
size: -
D: -

CDR3: CASSQVEGYGYTF
DNA: TGTGCCAGCAGCCAAGTTGAAGGTTATGGCTACACCTTC
J: TRBJ1-2
V: TRBV14
size: -
D: -

CDR3: CSGDRGNTEAFF
DNA: TGCAGCGGGGACAGGGGCAACACTGAAGCTTTCTTT
J: TRBJ1-1
V: TRBV29-1
size: -
D: TRBD1

CDR3: CAWSAEKLAGNDEQFF
DNA: TGTGCCTGGAGTGCGGAAAAACTAGCGGGGAATGATGAGCAGTTCTTC
J: TRBJ2-1
V: TRBV30
size: -
D: TRBD2

CDR3: CASTGGNTIYF
DNA: TGTGCCAGCACCGGTGGAAACACCATATATTTT
J: TRBJ1-3
V: TRBV7-9
size: -
D: -

CDR3: CASSPLSPELYNEQFF
DNA: TGTGCCAGCAGTCCCCTCTCCCCGGAGCTTTACAATGAGCAGTTCTTC
J: TRBJ2-1
V: TRBV28
size: -
D: -

CDR3: CASSSRGEQFF
DNA: TGTGCCAGCAGTTCAAGGGGTGAGCAGTTCTTC
J: TRBJ2-1
V: TRBV28
size: -
D: -

CDR3: CASSLFQGAADTQYF
DNA: TGTGCCAGCAGCTTATTTCAGGGGGCGGCGGATACGCAGTATTTT
J: TRBJ2-3
V: TRBV7-2
size: -
D: TRBD1

CDR3: CASSMDREGTDTQYF
DNA: TGTGCCAGTAGTATGGACAGGGAGGGCACAGATACGCAGTATTTT
J: TRBJ2-3
V: TRBV19
size: -
D: TRBD1

CDR3: CASSPTTSRNNEQFF
DNA: TGCGCCAGCAGCCCAACGACTAGCAGGAACAATGAGCAGTTCTTC
J: TRBJ2-1
V: TRBV4-1
size: -
D: TRBD2

CDR3: CASSANRGRTEAFF
DNA: TGTGCCAGCTCAGCAAACAGGGGGCGGACTGAAGCTTTCTTT
J: TRBJ1-1
V: TRBV18
size: -
D: TRBD1

CDR3: CASRLGLAGADTQYF
DNA: TGTGCCAGCAGGCTGGGACTAGCGGGAGCAGATACGCAGTATTTT
J: TRBJ2-3
V: TRBV2
size: -
D: TRBD2

CDR3: CAWSVGPYSGNTIYF
DNA: TGTGCCTGGAGTGTGGGCCCCTACTCTGGAAACACCATATATTTT
J: TRBJ1-3
V: TRBV30
size: -
D: -

CDR3: CASSVGRFSYEQYF
DNA: TGTGCCAGCAGCGTAGGAAGGTTTTCCTACGAGCAGTACTTC
J: TRBJ2-7
V: TRBV9
size: once
D: -

CDR3: CASSQTGGDSEAFF
DNA: TGTGCCAGCAGCCAGACAGGGGGCGACTCTGAAGCTTTCTTT
J: TRBJ1-1
V: TRBV7-3
size: -
D: TRBD1

CDR3: CSVGQGAGELFF
DNA: TGCAGCGTTGGACAGGGGGCCGGGGAGCTGTTTTTT
J: TRBJ2-2
V: TRBV29-1
size: few
D: TRBD1

CDR3: CSVAVRGRRSTGNTIYF
DNA: TGCAGCGTTGCAGTTCGGGGTCGGAGGTCGACTGGAAACACCATATATTTT
J: TRBJ1-3
V: TRBV29-1
size: -
D: -

CDR3: CASSQEVNQPQHF
DNA: TGCGCCAGCAGCCAAGAGGTCAATCAGCCCCAGCATTTT
J: TRBJ1-5
V: TRBV4-1
size: -
D: -

CDR3: CASRQGTGQQPQHF
DNA: TGTGCCAGCAGGCAGGGGACAGGGCAACAGCCCCAGCATTTT
J: TRBJ1-5
V: TRBV2
size: few
D: TRBD1

CDR3: CASSLGLAGLSYEQYF
DNA: TGCGCCAGCAGCCTAGGACTAGCGGGCCTTTCCTACGAGCAGTACTTC
J: TRBJ2-7
V: TRBV5-1
size: once
D: TRBD2

CDR3: CSVAQTRALQETQYF
DNA: TGCAGCGTTGCACAGACCCGCGCTCTACAAGAGACCCAGTACTTC
J: TRBJ2-5
V: TRBV29-1
size: -
D: -

CDR3: CASSYSGYPATNEKLFF
DNA: TGTGCCAGCAGTTACTCCGGGTACCCGGCAACTAATGAAAAACTGTTTTTT
J: TRBJ1-4
V: TRBV11-2
size: -
D: -

CDR3: CASSLVAGVVTGELFF
DNA: TGCGCCAGCAGCTTGGTCGCAGGGGTGGTCACCGGGGAGCTGTTTTTT
J: TRBJ2-2
V: TRBV5-1
size: -
D: -

CDR3: CASSSAGIHYGYTF
DNA: TGTGCCAGCAGTTCAGCCGGGATACACTATGGCTACACCTTC
J: TRBJ1-2
V: TRBV6-5
size: -
D: -

CDR3: CASSLAGQDGYTF
DNA: TGTGCCAGCAGCTTAGCCGGACAGGATGGCTACACCTTC
J: TRBJ1-2
V: TRBV7-2
size: -
D: TRBD1

CDR3: CASKGFRLEKLFF
DNA: TGTGCCAGTAAGGGTTTTCGGTTGGAAAAACTGTTTTTT
J: TRBJ1-4
V: TRBV19
size: -
D: -

CDR3: CASSPDRGARNTIYF
DNA: TGTGCCAGCAGCCCGGACAGGGGAGCTCGAAACACCATATATTTT
J: TRBJ1-3
V: TRBV5-4
size: few
D: TRBD1

CDR3: CASTLRREGPGELFF
DNA: TGTGCCAGCACCCTAAGGCGGGAGGGCCCCGGGGAGCTGTTTTTT
J: TRBJ2-2
V: TRBV28
size: -
D: TRBD2

CDR3: CAWSVSGRTYNEQFF
DNA: TGTGCCTGGAGTGTTTCGGGGAGAACCTACAATGAGCAGTTCTTC
J: TRBJ2-1
V: TRBV30
size: once
D: -

CDR3: CASSSDRRLNTEAFF
DNA: TGTGCCAGTAGTAGTGACAGGCGGTTGAACACTGAAGCTTTCTTT
J: TRBJ1-1
V: TRBV19
size: -
D: -

CDR3: CASSPFRRGSYEQYF
DNA: TGTGCCAGCAGTCCCTTTCGGCGGGGCTCCTACGAGCAGTACTTC
J: TRBJ2-7
V: TRBV28
size: -
D: -

CDR3: CASSVGANNIQYF
DNA: TGTGCCAGCAGTGTCGGGGCCAACAACATTCAGTACTTC
J: TRBJ2-4
V: TRBV25-1
size: -
D: -

CDR3: CASSQGSRETDTQYF
DNA: TGCGCCAGCAGCCAAGGCTCCAGGGAAACAGATACGCAGTATTTT
J: TRBJ2-3
V: TRBV4-3
size: -
D: -

CDR3: CASRTSGQETQYF
DNA: TGTGCCAGCAGGACTAGCGGTCAAGAGACCCAGTACTTC
J: TRBJ2-5
V: TRBV28
size: -
D: TRBD2